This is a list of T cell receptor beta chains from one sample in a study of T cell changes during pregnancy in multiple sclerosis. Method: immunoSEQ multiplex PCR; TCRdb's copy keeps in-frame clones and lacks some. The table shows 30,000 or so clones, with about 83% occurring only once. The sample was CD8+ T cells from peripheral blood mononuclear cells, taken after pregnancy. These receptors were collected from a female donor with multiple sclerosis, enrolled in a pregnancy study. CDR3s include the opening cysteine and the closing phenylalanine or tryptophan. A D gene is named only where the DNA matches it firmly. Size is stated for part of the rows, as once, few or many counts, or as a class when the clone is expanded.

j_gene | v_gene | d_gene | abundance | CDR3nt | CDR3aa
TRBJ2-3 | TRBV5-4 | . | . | TGTGCCAGCAGCCCCGCCCCCACAACGCAGTATTTT | CASSPAPTTQYF
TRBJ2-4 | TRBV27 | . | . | TGTGCCAGCAGTCCCCATCCAGCAGGGATCGGCAAAAACATTCAGTACTTC | CASSPHPAGIGKNIQYF
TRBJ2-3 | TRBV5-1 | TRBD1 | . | TGCGCCAGCAGCTCGGACAGGGGTTGGACAGATACGCAGTATTTT | CASSSDRGWTDTQYF
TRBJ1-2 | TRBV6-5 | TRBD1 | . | TGTGCCAGCAGTTTAGGGACAGGGCATGGCTACACCTTC | CASSLGTGHGYTF
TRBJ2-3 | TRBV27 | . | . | TGTGCCAGCAGTCTCCCCCCCTTTGAGCTAGATACGCAGTATTTT | CASSLPPFELDTQYF
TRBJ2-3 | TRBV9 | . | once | TGTGCCAGCAGCCCTCCCGAAGCGACAGATACGCAGTATTTT | CASSPPEATDTQYF
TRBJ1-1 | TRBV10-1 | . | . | TGCGCCAGCCGGCGGCAGGGGTTATCTAAAGGGAACACTGAAGCTTTCTTT | CASRRQGLSKGNTEAFF
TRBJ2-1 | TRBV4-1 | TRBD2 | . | TGCGCCAGCAGCCATTATAGCGGGGGGGGGACGTTCTTC | CASSHYSGGGTFF
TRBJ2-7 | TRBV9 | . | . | TGTGCCAGCAGCGCGGACAGTTACGAGCAGTACTTC | CASSADSYEQYF
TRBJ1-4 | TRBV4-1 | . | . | TGCGCCAGCAGCCCCGCGGGCTGGGAAAAACTGTTTTTT | CASSPAGWEKLFF
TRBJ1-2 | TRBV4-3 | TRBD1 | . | TGCGCCAGCAGCCAAACTATCGGGACAGGGTATGGCTACACCTTC | CASSQTIGTGYGYTF
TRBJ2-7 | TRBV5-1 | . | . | TGCGCCAGCAGCTTGGAACCGGGCCGTACTAGCTACGAGCAGTACTTC | CASSLEPGRTSYEQYF